This T cell receptor beta chain emerged from a study of OX40 agonist ivuxolimab in advanced cancers. Broadly, across the study: The costimulatory receptor OX40 (CD134) was targeted by ivuxolimab, a fully human IgG2 agonistic monoclonal antibody. Patients were allowed to have had prior anti-PD-1, anti-PD-L1 or anti-CTLA-4 therapy, and approximately 40% of the dose-escalation patients had been treated with checkpoint inhibitors. The monotherapy dose-escalation portion (N ≈ 55 patients) of the phase I ivuxolimab trial is reported in the paper. In the dose-escalation cohort, around four fifths of patients were male, and the mean age was approximately 60 years, with a range of roughly 20 to 79. The purpose of peripheral TCRbeta sequencing was to test whether ivuxolimab changed TCR sequence diversity and led to clonal T-cell expansion. Intravenous ivuxolimab was administered to patients every 2 weeks at six dose levels: 0.01, 0.1, 0.3, 1.5, 3 and 10 mg/kg. Of the approximately 50 dose-escalation patients, hepatocellular carcinoma was present in around 20, melanoma in around 15, renal cell carcinoma in 9 and head and neck cancer in 9. Partial responses occurred in three dose-escalation patients, of whom one had hepatocellular carcinoma and two had cutaneous melanoma. General conclusions and limits of the study: After ivuxolimab, more expanded clones were found on average in CD8+ T cells than in CD4+ T cells. In partial responders in the 0.1-3.0 mg/kg groups, normalized peripheral clonal expansion was found to be among the lowest, especially among CD8+ T cells. At doses from 0.1 to 3.0 mg/kg, clonal expansion was seen in both CD4+ and CD8+ blood T cells between baseline and week 6. Antigen specificity was not determined for the clonally expanded peripheral T cells. Low levels of normalized T-cell clonal expansion were also shown by some nonresponding patients.

The trial excluded patients who had a history of autoimmune disease or who were on systemic immunosuppression. Peripheral blood for TCR sequencing was collected from all dose cohorts at baseline, on cycle 4 day 1, and on cycle 7 day 1. Samples were obtained from an open-label, multicenter, first-in-human phase I dose-escalation trial of ivuxolimab. The trial enrolled adults with locally advanced or metastatic head and neck squamous cell, hepatocellular, melanoma or renal cell carcinoma. Before TCR sequencing, CD4+ T cells and CD8+ T cells from peripheral blood were sorted into separate populations. CDR1 and CDR2, looked up from the germline V gene, are SGHRS and YFSETQ. Relative to germline, V is 4 bases shorter and J is 1 base shorter, with 24 bases between their ends. The CDR3 measures 20 amino acids from cysteine to phenylalanine. Only the CDR3 region is kept as DNA, spanning 60 bases read in frame from base 1.

This clone has only one observation. No cognate antigen has been identified for it. No base quality values were provided; no much bigger clone lies one nucleotide off. Genomic DNA was isolated from the sorted cells so that the TCRbeta CDR3 region could be sequenced. TCRbeta CDR3 regions were sequenced using the immunoSEQ Assay. TCRdb obtained this table from immuneACCESS and retained in-frame rearrangements with V and J assigned. These tables miss some clones; where compared with another copy, unresolved V genes account for less than half of the shortfall, and the remainder is unexplained. The sample data list 92,000 or so clones, and under 90% of these were observed just once. Approximately 5.5% of the sample comes from the top ten.

The material was CD4+ or CD8+ T cells sorted from blood, obtained in a trial of the OX40 agonist ivuxolimab. The source is an adult with an advanced solid tumor such as melanoma, head and neck, liver or kidney cancer. The chain was built from TRBV5-1 and TRBJ2-6, with no reliable assignment of the D segment. The CDR3 here reads CASSNQDPSLPESGANVLTF. At the DNA level, the sequence is TGCGCCAGCAGCAATCAGGATCCCTCCTTACCCGAGTCTGGGGCCAACGTCCTGACTTTC. This CDR3, with the reference TRBV5-1 and TRBJ2-6 proteins standing in past its ends, gives the full variable domain KAGVTQTPRYLIKTRGQQVTLSCSPISGHRSVSWYQQTPGQGLQFLFEYFSETQRNKGNFPGRFSGRQFSNSRSEMNVSTLELGDSALYLCASSNQDPSLPESGANVLTFGAGSRLTVL.